This is a list of T cell receptor beta chains from one sample in a study of T cells in Graves' hyperthyroidism and ophthalmopathy. MiXCR was run by TCRdb on the multiplex PCR reads, yielding one entry per CDR3 protein. The sample carries about 660,000 distinct CDR3 sequences, approximately 42% recorded once. Material for sequencing was peripheral blood or thyroid tissue (not recorded which). The receptors stem from an adult man with Graves' disease, either hyperthyroidism or ophthalmopathy (not recorded which). CDR3s include the opening cysteine and the closing phenylalanine or tryptophan. A D gene is named only where the DNA matches it firmly. For some rows the clone size is stated as once, few or many, or as a class when expanded; others skip it.

>12|many|NA|TRBJ1-2|TRBV7-8
TGTGCCAGCAGCCCGACGGGACATCCCTACACCTTC
CASSPTGHPYTF
>16|NA|NA|TRBJ2-2|TRBV29-1
TGCAGCGTTGGAAATTTAGGGACATCCCCTATCGGGGAGCTGTTTTTT
CSVGNLGTSPIGELFF
>11|NA|NA|TRBJ1-2|TRBV29-1
TGCAGCTTGCAGGGCAGGGACGGCTACACCTTC
CSLQGRDGYTF
>13|many|TRBD1|TRBJ1-4|TRBV5-1
TGTGCCAGCCGGGGACAGCTTAATGAAAAACTGTTTTTT
CASRGQLNEKLFF
>13|NA|TRBD1|TRBJ2-5|TRBV5-6
TGTGCCAGCAGCCCGAGGGACAGGTGGACCCAGTACTTC
CASSPRDRWTQYF
>15|few|TRBD1|TRBJ1-5|TRBV20-1
TGCAGTGCTAGAGATGGGGACAGTGTCAATCAGCCCCAGCATTTT
CSARDGDSVNQPQHF
>13|NA|TRBD1|TRBJ2-7|TRBV20-1
TGCAGTGCTAGAAGGGACAGGGCCTACGAGCAGTACTTC
CSARRDRAYEQYF
>16|many|NA|TRBJ2-5|TRBV20-1
TGCAGTGCTCCCTCTTTGGACACTGGGGCCGGGGAGACCCAGTACTTC
CSAPSLDTGAGETQYF
>15|NA|NA|TRBJ2-6|TRBV7-9
TGTGCCAGCAGCCCCGACAGGCGAGGGGCCAACGTCCTGACTTTC
CASSPDRRGANVLTF
>15|NA|TRBD2|TRBJ2-7|TRBV24-1
TGTGCTAGAGATTGGGCGGGAGGCCCAAGATACGAGCAGTACTTC
CARDWAGGPRYEQYF
>14|NA|TRBD1|TRBJ1-1|TRBV7-3
TGTGCCAGCAGCCAATCGACAGGGGTAACTGAAGCTTTCTTT
CASSQSTGVTEAFF
>14|few|NA|TRBJ1-1|TRBV12-3/TRBV12-4
TGTGCCAGCAGTCCCCCCGGGAGGGCACATGAAGCTTTCTTT
CASSPPGRAHEAFF
>12|many|NA|TRBJ1-2|TRBV9
TGTGCCAGCAGCGTAGCAGAGCGGGGCTACACCTTC
CASSVAERGYTF
>15|many|TRBD1|TRBJ2-7|TRBV6-4
TGTGCCAGCAGTGACTCTGGACAGGGAATTTACGAGCAGTACTTC
CASSDSGQGIYEQYF
>12|many|TRBD1|TRBJ2-7|TRBV2
TGTGCCAGCAGGCAGGGGGCGGGCGAGCAGTACTTC
CASRQGAGEQYF
>16|NA|TRBD2|TRBJ2-7|TRBV29-1
TGCAGCGTTGGGGGGACTAGCGGGCGGGGATACTACGAGCAGTACTTC
CSVGGTSGRGYYEQYF
>12|NA|NA|TRBJ2-5|TRBV20-1
TGCAGTGCTAGGGGAGACAACCAGCCCCAGTACTTC
CSARGDNQPQYF
>10|NA|NA|TRBJ2-6|TRBV7-9
TGTGCCAGCAGCTTTCGTCTTAATCCGTTC
CASSFRLNPF
>15|NA|NA|TRBJ1-2|TRBV6-1
TGTGCCAGCAGTGAAGAGGAACAGGGCAGCTATGGCTACACCTTC
CASSEEEQGSYGYTF
>13|many|NA|TRBJ1-2|TRBV24-1
TGTGCCACCAGTGTAGGTGAGAACTATGGCTACACCTTC
CATSVGENYGYTF
>14|NA|NA|TRBJ2-1|TRBV7-8
TGTGCCAGCAGCTTAGCGGGAGGCGTCAATGAGCAGTTCTTC
CASSLAGGVNEQFF
>16|many|TRBD1|TRBJ2-5|TRBV2
TGTGCCAGCAGTGATGGGGACAGGGCCTGGGGAGAGACCCAGTACTTC
CASSDGDRAWGETQYF
>14|many|TRBD1|TRBJ2-5|TRBV7-2
TGTGCCAGCAGCCCTAGGACAGGGGACGAGACCCAGTACTTC
CASSPRTGDETQYF